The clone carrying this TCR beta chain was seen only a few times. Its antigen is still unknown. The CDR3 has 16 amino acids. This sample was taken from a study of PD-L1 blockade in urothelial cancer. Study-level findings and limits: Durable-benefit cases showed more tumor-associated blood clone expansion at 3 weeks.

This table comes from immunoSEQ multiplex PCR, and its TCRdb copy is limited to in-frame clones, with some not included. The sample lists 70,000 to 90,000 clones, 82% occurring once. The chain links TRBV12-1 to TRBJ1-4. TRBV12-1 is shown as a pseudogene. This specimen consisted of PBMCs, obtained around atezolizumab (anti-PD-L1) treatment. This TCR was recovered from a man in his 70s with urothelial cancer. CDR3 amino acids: CASSPLFGETNEKLFF. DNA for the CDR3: TGTGCCAGCAGCCCCCTTTTCGGGGAGACTAATGAAAAACTGTTTTTT.